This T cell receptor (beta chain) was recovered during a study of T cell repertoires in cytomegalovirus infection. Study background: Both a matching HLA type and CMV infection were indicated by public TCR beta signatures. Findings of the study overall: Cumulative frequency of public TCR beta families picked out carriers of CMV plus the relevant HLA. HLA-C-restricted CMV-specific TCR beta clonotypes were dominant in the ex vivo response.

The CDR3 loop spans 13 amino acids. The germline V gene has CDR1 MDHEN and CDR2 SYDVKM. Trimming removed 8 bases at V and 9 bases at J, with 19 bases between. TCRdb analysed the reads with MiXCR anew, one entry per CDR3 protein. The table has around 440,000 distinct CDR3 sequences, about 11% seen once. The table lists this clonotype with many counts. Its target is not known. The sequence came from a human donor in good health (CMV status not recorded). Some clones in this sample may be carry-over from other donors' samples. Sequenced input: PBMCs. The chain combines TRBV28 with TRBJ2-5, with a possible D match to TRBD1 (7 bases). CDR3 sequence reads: CASSRGAARAQYF. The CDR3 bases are TGTGCCAGCTCCAGGGGGGCGGCCAGAGCCCAGTACTTC.